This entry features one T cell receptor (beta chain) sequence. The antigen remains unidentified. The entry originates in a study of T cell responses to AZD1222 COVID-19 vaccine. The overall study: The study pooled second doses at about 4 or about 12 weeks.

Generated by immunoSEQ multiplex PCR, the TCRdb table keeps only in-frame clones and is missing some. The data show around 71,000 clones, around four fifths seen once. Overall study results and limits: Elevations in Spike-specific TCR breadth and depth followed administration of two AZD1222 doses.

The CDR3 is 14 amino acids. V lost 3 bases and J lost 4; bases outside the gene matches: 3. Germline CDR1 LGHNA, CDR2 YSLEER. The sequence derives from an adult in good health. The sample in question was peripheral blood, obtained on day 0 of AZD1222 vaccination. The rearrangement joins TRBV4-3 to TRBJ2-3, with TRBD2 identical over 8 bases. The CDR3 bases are TGCGCCAGCAGCCACGGCGGGAGGTCAGATACGCAGTATTTT. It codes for CASSHGGRSDTQYF.